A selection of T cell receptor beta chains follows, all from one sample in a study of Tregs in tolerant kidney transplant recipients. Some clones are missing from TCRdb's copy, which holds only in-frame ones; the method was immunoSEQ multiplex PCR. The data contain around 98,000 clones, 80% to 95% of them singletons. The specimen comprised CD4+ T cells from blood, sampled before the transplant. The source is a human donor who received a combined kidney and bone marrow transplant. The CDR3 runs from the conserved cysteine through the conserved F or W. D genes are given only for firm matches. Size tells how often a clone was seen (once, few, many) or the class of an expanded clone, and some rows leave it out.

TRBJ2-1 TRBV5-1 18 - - TGCGCCAGCAGCTCGCCACCCGGACAGGGAGGGAGCTACAATGAGCAGTTCTTC CASSSPPGQGGSYNEQFF
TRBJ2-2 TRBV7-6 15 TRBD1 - TGTGCCAGCAGCAGGACAGGGACTAACACCGGGGAGCTGTTTTTT CASSRTGTNTGELFF
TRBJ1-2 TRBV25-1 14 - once TGTGCCAGCAGTGATCCCGGACAGTACGACGGCTACACCTTC CASSDPGQYDGYTF
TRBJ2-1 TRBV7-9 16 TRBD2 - TGTGCCAGCAGCTTAAGGCGGGAGAGAGGTTACAATGAGCAGTTCTTC CASSLRRERGYNEQFF
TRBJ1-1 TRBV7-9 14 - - TGTGCCAGCAGCGTACAGGCCATGAACACTGAAGCTTTCTTT CASSVQAMNTEAFF
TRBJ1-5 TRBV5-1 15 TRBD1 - TGCGCCAGCAGTTTAGGGACAGGGGGCATTCAGCCCCAGCATTTT CASSLGTGGIQPQHF
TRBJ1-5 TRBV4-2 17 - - TGTGCCAGCAGCCAAGAGACAGTCGATTATAGCAATCAGCCCCAGCATTTT CASSQETVDYSNQPQHF
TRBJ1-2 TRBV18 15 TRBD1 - TGTGCCAGCTCACCATTCGGACAGGCAGAGGTAGACTACACCTTC CASSPFGQAEVDYTF
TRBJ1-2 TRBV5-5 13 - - TGTGCCAGCAGCTTGAACCAACTCTATGGCTACACCTTC CASSLNQLYGYTF
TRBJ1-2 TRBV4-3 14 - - TGCGCCAGCAAATTCAGGGGCAGAAGCTATGGCTACACCTTC CASKFRGRSYGYTF
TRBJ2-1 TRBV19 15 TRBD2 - TGTGCCAGTAGCCTGGGGGGGAGCTCCTACAATGAGCAGTTCTTC CASSLGGSSYNEQFF
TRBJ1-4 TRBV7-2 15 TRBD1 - TGTGCCAGCAGCGCAGCAGAGACAGGGGGAGAAAAACTGTTTTTT CASSAAETGGEKLFF
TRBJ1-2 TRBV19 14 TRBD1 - TGTGCCAGTAGTTCGCCGGGACAGCTATATGGCTACACCTTC CASSSPGQLYGYTF
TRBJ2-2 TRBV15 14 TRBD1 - TGTGCCACCAAGACAGGGTTGTCCACCGGGGAGCTGTTTTTT CATKTGLSTGELFF
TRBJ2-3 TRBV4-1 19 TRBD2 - TGCGCCAGCAGCCATCCTAGCGGAGCGGGTAGCCGGTCCGGAGATACGCAGTATTTT CASSHPSGAGSRSGDTQYF
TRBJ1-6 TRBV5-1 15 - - TGCGCCAGCAGCGCCTCTGGGCTGGATAATTCACCCCTCCACTTT CASSASGLDNSPLHF
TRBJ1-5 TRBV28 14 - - TGTGCCGGATCAGGGTTCTATAGCAATCAGCCCCAGCATTTT CAGSGFYSNQPQHF
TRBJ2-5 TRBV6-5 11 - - TGTGCCAGCAGCCAGGGGGAGACCCAGTACTTC CASSQGETQYF
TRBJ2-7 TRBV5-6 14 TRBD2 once TGTGCCAGCAGCTCGCGGGAGAGGGGCTACGAGCAGTACTTC CASSSRERGYEQYF
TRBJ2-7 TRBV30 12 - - TGTGCCTGGAGTCCTGGAGTCTACGAGCAGTACTTC CAWSPGVYEQYF
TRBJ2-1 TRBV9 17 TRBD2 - TGTGCCAGCAGCGTAGACCCCGATCCCGGGAGGGCCCGTGAGCAGTTCTTC CASSVDPDPGRAREQFF
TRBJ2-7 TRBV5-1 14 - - TGCGCCAGCAGCTTGGCGACACCTGCCTACGAGCAGTACTTC CASSLATPAYEQYF
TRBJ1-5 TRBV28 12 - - TGTGCCAGCAGTACCCTCATAGAGCCCCAGCATTTT CASSTLIEPQHF
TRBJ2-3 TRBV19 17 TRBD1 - TGTGCCAGTAGGAGGGTACCGGGACAGGGGAGGACAGATACGCAGTATTTT CASRRVPGQGRTDTQYF
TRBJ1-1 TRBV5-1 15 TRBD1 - TGCGCCAGCAGCTTGGCCAACAGGGGGGACACTGAAGCTTTCTTT CASSLANRGDTEAFF
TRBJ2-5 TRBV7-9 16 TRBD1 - TGTGCCAGCAGTCTATACCCGGGACAGGGCGTAGAGACCCAGTACTTC CASSLYPGQGVETQYF
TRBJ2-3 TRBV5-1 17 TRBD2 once TGCGCCAGCAGCTTGGAACGCCAGCGGGGCTACACAGATACGCAGTATTTT CASSLERQRGYTDTQYF
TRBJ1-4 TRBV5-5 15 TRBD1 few TGTGCCAGCAGCTTAACAGGGGGCGGTTTTGAAAAACTGTTTTTT CASSLTGGGFEKLFF
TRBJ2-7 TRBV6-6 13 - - TGTGCCAGCAGGTGGCGGTCCACCTACGAGCAGTACTTC CASRWRSTYEQYF
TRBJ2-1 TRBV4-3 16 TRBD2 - TGCGCCAGCAGCCAACATACTAGCGGGAGAGGCAATGAGCAGTTCTTC CASSQHTSGRGNEQFF
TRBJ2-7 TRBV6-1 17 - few TGTGCCAGCAGTGAAATCCGGACAGTTTTGGTCCGCTACGAGCAGTACTTC CASSEIRTVLVRYEQYF
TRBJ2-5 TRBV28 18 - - TGTGCCAGCAGTTTTTTCCCCCTACCCCGGACAGTCCAAGAGACCCAGTACTTC CASSFFPLPRTVQETQYF
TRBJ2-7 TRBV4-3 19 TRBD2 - TGCGCCAGCAGCCAAGAGTATGGGTTTTACGCGGGAGGGCCCCACGAGCAGTACTTC CASSQEYGFYAGGPHEQYF
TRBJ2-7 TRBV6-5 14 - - TGTGCCAGCAGTTACTCAGTGGCGGCCTACGAGCAGTACTTC CASSYSVAAYEQYF
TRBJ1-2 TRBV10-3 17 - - TGTGCCATCAGTGAGTCGGTTAGTACAACAGCTAACTATGGCTACACCTTC CAISESVSTTANYGYTF
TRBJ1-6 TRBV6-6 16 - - TGTGCCAGCAGGGAATCGCCGAGGACATGGAGATCACCCCTCCACTTT CASRESPRTWRSPLHF
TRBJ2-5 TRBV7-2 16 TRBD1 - TGTGCCAGCAGCACATCCGGGACAGGTTATCGGGAGACCCAGTACTTC CASSTSGTGYRETQYF
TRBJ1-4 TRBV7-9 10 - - TGTGCCAGCAGCCGGGATCAACTGTTTTTT CASSRDQLFF
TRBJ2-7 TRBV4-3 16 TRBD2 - TGCGCCAGCTCCTACACAAGCGGGAGATCAGCCTACGAGCAGTACTTC CASSYTSGRSAYEQYF
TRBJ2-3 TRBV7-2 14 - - TGTGCCAGCAGGCTAGCACTAGTCAAGGATACGCAGTATTTT CASRLALVKDTQYF
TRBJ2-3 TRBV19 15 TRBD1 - TGTGCCAGTAGTATGCCCAGGGGGAACACAGATACGCAGTATTTT CASSMPRGNTDTQYF
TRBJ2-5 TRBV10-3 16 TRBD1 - TGTGCCATCAGTGAGTCGGGACAGGGGGCCCAAGAGACCCAGTACTTC CAISESGQGAQETQYF
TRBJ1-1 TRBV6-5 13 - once TGTGCCAGCAGTCGGGCCCGGGGGAGTGAAGCTTTCTTT CASSRARGSEAFF
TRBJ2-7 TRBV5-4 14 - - TGTGCCAGCAGCTTGTCCACCCGGGGCTACGAGCAGTACTTC CASSLSTRGYEQYF
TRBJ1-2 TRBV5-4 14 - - TGTGCCAGCAGCTTGCTTGCAGCTAACTATGGCTACACCTTC CASSLLAANYGYTF
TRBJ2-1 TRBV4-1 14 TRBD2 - TGCGCCAGCAGCCACCGGGGAGGGTCCAATGAGCAGTTCTTC CASSHRGGSNEQFF
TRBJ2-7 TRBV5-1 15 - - TGCGCCAGCAGCCCACCCGTGGGGGGAAACTACGAGCAGTACTTC CASSPPVGGNYEQYF
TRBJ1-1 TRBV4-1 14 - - TGCGCCAGCAGCCAAGTACAGGTAAACACTGAAGCTTTCTTT CASSQVQVNTEAFF
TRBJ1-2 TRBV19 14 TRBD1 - TGTGCCAGTAGTACGACAGGGGGCGTAGGTGGCTACACCTTC CASSTTGGVGGYTF
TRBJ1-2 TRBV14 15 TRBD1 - TGTGCCAGCAGCGAGCGTACAGGGGGTGACTATGGCTACACCTTC CASSERTGGDYGYTF
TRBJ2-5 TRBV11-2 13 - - TGTGCCAGCAGCTTAGTCATCCAAGAGACCCAGTACTTC CASSLVIQETQYF
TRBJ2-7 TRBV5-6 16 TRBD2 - TGTGCCAGCAGCGTTCCGGGACTAGCGGACTACTACGAGCAGTACTTC CASSVPGLADYYEQYF
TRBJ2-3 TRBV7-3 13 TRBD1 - TGTGCCAGCAGGTACAGGGGAGCAGATACGCAGTATTTT CASRYRGADTQYF
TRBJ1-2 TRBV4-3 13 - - TGCGCCAGCAGCCAATCGGAAGGGGATGGCTACACCTTC CASSQSEGDGYTF
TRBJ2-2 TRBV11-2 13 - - TGTGCCAGCAGCTTAGAGCCGGTCGGGGAGCTGTTTTTT CASSLEPVGELFF
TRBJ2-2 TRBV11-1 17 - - TGTGCCAGCAGGGTAGGATTCGGGGTAGATAACACCGGGGAGCTGTTTTTT CASRVGFGVDNTGELFF
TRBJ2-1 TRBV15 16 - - TGTGCCACCAGCAGAGCCCCGGGGGGCGCAAACAATGAGCAGTTCTTC CATSRAPGGANNEQFF